These 2 T cell receptor beta chains share one sample of origin, sequenced in a study of T cells expressing NK-cell markers. For each CDR3 protein, TCRdb gives one entry from its re-call of the 5' RACE reads, without DNA. This sample's table has 300,000 or so distinct CDR3 sequences. The sequenced sample consisted of blood T cells: a sorted CD56 or NKG2C T cell subset, CD4+ or CD8+ T cells, or bulk PBMC T cells (not recorded which). Receptors originate from a woman aged 18 to 75 in good health.

This sequence joins TRBV7-2 and TRBJ2-2; TCRdb's D gene call, TRBD2, goes unchecked for lack of DNA. This CDR3 region has 15 residues. CDR1 and CDR2 (germline): SGHTA, FQGNSA. The CDR3 sequence is CASSLASSGTGELFF. The full variable domain, in which reference TRBV7-2 and TRBJ2-2 provide the parts outside the CDR3, is GAGVSQSPSNKVTEKGKDVELRCDPISGHTALYWYRQSLGQGLEFLIYFQGNSAPDKSGLPSDRFSAERTGGSVSTLTIQRTQQEDSAVYLCASSLASSGTGELFFGEGSRLTVL.

The chain combines TRBV12-3 or TRBV12-4 with TRBJ2-1; the TRBD2 assignment by TCRdb is unverifiable without DNA. This CDR3 contains 17 residues. The chain's CDR3 is CASSSLTSGRALIEQFF.